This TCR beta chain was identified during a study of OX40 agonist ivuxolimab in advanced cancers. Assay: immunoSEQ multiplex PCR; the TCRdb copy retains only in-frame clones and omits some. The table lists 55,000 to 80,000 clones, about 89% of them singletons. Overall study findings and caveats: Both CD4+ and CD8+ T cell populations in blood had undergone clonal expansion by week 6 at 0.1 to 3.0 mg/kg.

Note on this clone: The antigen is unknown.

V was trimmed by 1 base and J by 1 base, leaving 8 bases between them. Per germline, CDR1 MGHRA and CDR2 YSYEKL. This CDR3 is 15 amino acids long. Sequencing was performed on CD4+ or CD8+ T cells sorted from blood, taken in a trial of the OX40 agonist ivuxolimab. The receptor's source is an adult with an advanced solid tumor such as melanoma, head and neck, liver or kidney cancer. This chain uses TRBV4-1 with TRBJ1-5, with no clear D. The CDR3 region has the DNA TGCGCCAGCAGCCAAGGGGGTTGGAGCAATCAGCCCCAGCATTTT. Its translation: CASSQGGWSNQPQHF.